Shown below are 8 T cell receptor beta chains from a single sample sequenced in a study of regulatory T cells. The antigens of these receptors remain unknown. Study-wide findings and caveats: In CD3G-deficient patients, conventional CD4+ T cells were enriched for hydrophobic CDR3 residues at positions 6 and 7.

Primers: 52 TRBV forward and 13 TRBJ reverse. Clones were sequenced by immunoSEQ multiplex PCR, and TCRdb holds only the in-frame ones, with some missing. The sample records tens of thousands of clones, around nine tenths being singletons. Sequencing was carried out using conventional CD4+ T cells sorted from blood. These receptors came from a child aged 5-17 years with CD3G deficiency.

CDR3: CASSLDGAGGYEQYF. In nucleotides, the CDR3 is TGTGCCAGCAGCTTAGATGGAGCGGGAGGATACGAGCAGTACTTC. The chain has TRBV7-9 and TRBJ2-7; TRBD2 matches 9 bases. CDR1 is SEHNR and CDR2 is FQNEAQ in the germline V gene (reference sequence). The J segment lost 4 bases and the V segment lost 1 base, leaving 5 bases of the junction unmatched. The CDR3 has 15 amino acids.

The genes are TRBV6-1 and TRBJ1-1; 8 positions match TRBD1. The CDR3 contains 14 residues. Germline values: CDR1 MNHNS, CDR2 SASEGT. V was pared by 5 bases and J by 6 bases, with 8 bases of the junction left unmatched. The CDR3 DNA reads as TGTGCCAGCAGTTCCGGGACAGGCTACTCTGAAGCTTTCTTT. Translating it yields CASSSGTGYSEAFF.

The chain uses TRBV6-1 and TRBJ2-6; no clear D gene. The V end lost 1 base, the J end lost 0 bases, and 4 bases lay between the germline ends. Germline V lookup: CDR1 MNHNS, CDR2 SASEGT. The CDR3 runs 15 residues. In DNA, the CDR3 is TGTGCCAGCAGTGAAGTGAGCTCTGGGGCCAACGTCCTGACTTTC. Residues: CASSEVSSGANVLTF.

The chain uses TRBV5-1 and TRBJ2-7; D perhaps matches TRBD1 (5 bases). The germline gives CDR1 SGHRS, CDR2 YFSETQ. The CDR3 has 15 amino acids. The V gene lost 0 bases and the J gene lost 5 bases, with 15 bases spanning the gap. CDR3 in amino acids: CASSLAGGRENEQYF. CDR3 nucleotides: TGCGCCAGCAGCTTGGCCGGTGGCAGGGAAAACGAGCAGTACTTC.

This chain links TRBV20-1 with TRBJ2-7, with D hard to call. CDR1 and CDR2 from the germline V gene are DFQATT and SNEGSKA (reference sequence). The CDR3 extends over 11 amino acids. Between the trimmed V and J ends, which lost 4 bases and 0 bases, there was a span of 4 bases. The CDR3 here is CSAIHSYEQYF. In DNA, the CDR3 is TGCAGTGCTATTCACTCCTACGAGCAGTACTTC.

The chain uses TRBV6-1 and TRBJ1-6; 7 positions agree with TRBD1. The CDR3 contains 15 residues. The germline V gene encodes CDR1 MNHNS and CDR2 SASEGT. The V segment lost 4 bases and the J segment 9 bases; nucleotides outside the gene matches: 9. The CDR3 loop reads CASSVRDSTSSPLHF. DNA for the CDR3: TGTGCCAGCAGTGTCCGGGACAGCACGTCTTCACCCCTCCACTTT.

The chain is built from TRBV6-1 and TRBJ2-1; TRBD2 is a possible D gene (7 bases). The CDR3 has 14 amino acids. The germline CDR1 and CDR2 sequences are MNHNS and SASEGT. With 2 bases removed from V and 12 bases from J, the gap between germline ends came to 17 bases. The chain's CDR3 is CASSESGGGGRQFF. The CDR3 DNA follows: TGTGCCAGCAGTGAATCGGGGGGCGGGGGAAGGCAGTTCTTC.

The CDR3 coding sequence is TGTGCCAGCAGCCCAGCTCCAGGGGTTGGCGAGCAGTACTTC. The encoded protein is CASSPAPGVGEQYF. The chain links TRBV7-8 to TRBJ2-7; a weak D match, TRBD1 (6 bases). Germline-derived CDR1 and CDR2 are SGHVS and FQNEAQ. This CDR3 comprises 14 residues. The V and J ends lost 5 bases and 6 bases respectively, with 17 bases between them.